The source of this TCR beta chain is a study of T cell responses to AZD1222 COVID-19 vaccine. Overall study findings and caveats: There were vaccine-associated CD4 TCRs across spike, dominant at 160-218 and 743-854. The donor cohort was predominantly white British with a female majority, and clonal diversity may have been underestimated. Reports say nearly half of spike-specific TCRs go after unmutated variant regions.

Notes on this clone: As yet, its antigen is unknown.

Method: immunoSEQ multiplex PCR; TCRdb's copy keeps in-frame clones and lacks some. Seen here are 80,000 to 95,000 clones, 85% to 90% observed once, and the top ten hold 2.5% to 3%. Germline-derived CDR1 and CDR2 are LNHNV and YYDKDF (reference sequence). The CDR3 has 13 amino acids. The V gene lost 5 bases and the J gene lost 5 bases, with 13 bases spanning the gap. The rearrangement joins TRBV15 to TRBJ2-7; D gene ambiguous. Sequenced here: peripheral blood, sampled on day 0 of MenACWY control vaccination. The clonotype comes from an adult in good health. CDR3 coding DNA: TGTGCCACCAGCGCAGGCCGAGGTGACGAGCAGTACTTC. It codes for CATSAGRGDEQYF. Full variable domain (remainder filled in from reference TRBV15 and TRBJ2-7): DAMVIQNPRYQVTQFGKPVTLSCSQTLNHNVMYWYQQKSSQAPKLLFHYYDKDFNNEADTPDNFQSRRPNTSFCFLDIRSPGLGDTAMYLCATSAGRGDEQYFGPGTRLTVT.